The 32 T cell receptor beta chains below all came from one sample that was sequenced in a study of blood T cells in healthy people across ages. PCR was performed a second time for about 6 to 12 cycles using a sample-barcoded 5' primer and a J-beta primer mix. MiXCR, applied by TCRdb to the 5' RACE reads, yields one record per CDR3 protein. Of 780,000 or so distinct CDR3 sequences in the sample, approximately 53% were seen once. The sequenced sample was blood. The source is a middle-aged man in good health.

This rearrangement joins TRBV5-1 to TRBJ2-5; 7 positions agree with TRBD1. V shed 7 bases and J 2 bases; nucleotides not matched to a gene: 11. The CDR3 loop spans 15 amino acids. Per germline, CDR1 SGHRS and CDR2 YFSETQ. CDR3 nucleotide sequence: TGCGCCAGCGGCCCTGGACAGGACCCTCAAGAGACCCAGTACTTC. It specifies CASGPGQDPQETQYF.

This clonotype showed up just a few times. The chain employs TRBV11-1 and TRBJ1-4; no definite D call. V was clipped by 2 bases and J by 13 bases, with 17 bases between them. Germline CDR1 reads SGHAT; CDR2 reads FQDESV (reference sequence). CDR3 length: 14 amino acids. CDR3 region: CASSLIRESRRLFF. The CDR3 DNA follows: TGTGCCAGCAGCTTAATCCGAGAATCCAGGAGACTGTTTTTT.

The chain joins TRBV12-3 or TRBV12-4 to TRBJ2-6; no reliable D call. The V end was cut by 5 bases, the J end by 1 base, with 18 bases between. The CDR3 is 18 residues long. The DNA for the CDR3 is TGTGCCAGCAGTACCCTCCTCATGTCTGATTCTGGGGCCAACGTCCTGACTTTC. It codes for CASSTLLMSDSGANVLTF.

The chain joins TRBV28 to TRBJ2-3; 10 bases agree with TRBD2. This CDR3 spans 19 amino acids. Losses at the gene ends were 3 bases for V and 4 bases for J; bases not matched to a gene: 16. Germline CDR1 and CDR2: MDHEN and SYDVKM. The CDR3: CASSFDLAGASYGPDTQYF. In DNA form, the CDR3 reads TGTGCCAGCAGTTTCGATCTAGCGGGAGCCTCGTACGGTCCAGATACGCAGTATTTT.

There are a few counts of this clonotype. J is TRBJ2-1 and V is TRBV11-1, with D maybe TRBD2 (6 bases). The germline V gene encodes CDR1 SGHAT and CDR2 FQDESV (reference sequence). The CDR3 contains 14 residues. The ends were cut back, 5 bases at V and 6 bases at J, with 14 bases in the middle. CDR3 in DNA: TGTGCCAGCAGCCGGGGCGGGAATCGCAATGAGCAGTTCTTC. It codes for CASSRGGNRNEQFF.

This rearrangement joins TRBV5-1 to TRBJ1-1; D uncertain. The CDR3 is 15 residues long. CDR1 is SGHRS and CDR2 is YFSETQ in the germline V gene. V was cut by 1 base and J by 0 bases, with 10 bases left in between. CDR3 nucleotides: TGCGCCAGCAGCTTGAAACAGACTATGAACACTGAAGCTTTCTTT. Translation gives CASSLKQTMNTEAFF.

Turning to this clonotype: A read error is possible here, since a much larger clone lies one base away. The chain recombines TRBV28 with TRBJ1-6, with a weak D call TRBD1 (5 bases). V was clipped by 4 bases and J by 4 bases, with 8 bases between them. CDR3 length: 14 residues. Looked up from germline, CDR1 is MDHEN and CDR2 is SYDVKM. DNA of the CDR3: TGTGCCAGCAGTTCGAGGGGATATAATTCACCCCTCCACTTT. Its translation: CASSSRGYNSPLHF.

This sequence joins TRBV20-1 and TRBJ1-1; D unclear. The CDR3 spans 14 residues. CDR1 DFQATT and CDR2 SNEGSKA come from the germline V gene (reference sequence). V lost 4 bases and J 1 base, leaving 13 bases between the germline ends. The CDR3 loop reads CSATREGTNTEAFF. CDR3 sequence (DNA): TGCAGTGCTACTCGAGAAGGAACGAACACTGAAGCTTTCTTT.

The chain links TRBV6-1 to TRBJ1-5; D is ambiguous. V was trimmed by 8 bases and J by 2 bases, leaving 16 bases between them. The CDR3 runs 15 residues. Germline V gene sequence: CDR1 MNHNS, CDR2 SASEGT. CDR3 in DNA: TGTGCCAGCGATGCCAGGACCCATGGCAATCAGCCCCAGCATTTT. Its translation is CASDARTHGNQPQHF.

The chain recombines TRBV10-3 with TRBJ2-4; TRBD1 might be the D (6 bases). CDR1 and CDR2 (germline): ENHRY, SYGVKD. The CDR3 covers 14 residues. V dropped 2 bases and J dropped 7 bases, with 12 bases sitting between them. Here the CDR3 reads CAISEPGTTNIQYF. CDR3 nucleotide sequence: TGTGCCATCAGTGAGCCGGGGACAACCAACATTCAGTACTTC.

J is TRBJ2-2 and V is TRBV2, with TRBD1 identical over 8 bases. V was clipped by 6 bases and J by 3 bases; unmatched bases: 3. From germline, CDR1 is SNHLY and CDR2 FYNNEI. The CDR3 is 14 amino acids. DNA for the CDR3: TGTGCCAGCAGCCACAGGGGGGACACCGGGGAGCTGTTTTTT. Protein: CASSHRGDTGELFF.

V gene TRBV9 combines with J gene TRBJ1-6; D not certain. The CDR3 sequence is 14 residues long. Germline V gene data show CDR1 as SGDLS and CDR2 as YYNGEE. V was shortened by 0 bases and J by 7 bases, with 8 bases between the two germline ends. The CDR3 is CASSVVGENSPLHF. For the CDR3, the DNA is TGTGCCAGCAGCGTAGTCGGGGAAAATTCACCCCTCCACTTT.

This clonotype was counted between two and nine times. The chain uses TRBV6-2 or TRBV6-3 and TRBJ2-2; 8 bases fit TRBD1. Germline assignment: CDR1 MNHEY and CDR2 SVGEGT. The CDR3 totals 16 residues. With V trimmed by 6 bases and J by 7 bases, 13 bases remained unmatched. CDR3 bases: TGTGCCAGCAGCCTGCCTACCAGGGGGCGGTACGGGGAGCTGTTTTTT. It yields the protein CASSLPTRGRYGELFF.

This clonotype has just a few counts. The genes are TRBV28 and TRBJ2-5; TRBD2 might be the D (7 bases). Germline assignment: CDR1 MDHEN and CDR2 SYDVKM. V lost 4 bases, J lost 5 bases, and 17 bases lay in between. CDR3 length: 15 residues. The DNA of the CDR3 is TGTGCCAGCAGTTCTGGAGGGGGGGACGGGGAGACCCAGTACTTC. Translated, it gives CASSSGGGDGETQYF. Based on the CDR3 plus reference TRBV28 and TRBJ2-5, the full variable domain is DVKVTQSSRYLVKRTGEKVFLECVQDMDHENMFWYRQDPGLGLRLIYFSYDVKMKEKGDIPEGYSVSREKKERFSLILESASTNQTSMYLCASSSGGGDGETQYFGPGTRLLVL.

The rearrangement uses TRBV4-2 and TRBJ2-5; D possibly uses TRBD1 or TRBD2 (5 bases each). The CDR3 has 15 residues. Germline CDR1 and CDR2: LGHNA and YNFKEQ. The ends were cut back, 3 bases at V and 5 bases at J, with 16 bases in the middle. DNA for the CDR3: TGTGCCAGCAGCCAGGTACCGGGACGAGGGGAGACCCAGTACTTC. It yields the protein CASSQVPGRGETQYF.

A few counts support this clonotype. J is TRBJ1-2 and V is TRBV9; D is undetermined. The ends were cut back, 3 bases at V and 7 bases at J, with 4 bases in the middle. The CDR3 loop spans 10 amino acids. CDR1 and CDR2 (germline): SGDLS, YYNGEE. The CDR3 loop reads CASSGPGYTF. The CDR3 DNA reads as TGTGCCAGCAGCGGGCCTGGCTACACCTTC.

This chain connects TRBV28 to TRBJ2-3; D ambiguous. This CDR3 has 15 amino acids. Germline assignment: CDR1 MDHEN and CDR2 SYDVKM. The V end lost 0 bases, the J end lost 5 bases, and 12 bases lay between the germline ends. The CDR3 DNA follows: TGTGCCAGCAGTTTATGGGGCGGAGAGGAAGATACGCAGTATTTT. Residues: CASSLWGGEEDTQYF.

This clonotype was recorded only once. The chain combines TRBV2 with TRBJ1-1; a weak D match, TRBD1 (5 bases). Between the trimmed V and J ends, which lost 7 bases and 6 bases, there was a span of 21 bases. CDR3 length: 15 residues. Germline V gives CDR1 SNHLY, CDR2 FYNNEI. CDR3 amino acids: CASTPRREGLAEAFF. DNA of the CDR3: TGTGCCAGCACTCCACGTCGGGAGGGGCTAGCTGAAGCTTTCTTT.

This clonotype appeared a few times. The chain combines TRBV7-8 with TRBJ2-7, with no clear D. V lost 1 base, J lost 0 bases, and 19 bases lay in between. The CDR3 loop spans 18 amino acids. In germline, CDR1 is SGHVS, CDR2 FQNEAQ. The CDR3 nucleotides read TGTGCCAGCAGCTTAGTTCGGAGTCGGCGTACTGGCTCCTACGAGCAGTACTTC. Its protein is CASSLVRSRRTGSYEQYF. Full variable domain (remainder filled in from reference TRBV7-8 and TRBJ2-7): GAGVSQSPRYKVAKRGQDVALRCDPISGHVSLFWYQQALGQGPEFLTYFQNEAQLDKSGLPSDRFFAERPEGSVSTLKIQRTQQEDSAVYLCASSLVRSRRTGSYEQYFGPGTRLTVT.

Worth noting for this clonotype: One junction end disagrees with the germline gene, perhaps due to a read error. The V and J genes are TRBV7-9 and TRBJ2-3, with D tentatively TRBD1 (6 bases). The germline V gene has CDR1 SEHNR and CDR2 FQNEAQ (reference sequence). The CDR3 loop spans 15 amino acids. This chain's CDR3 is CASSLVVTGKDMQYF. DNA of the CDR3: TGTGCCAGCAGCTTAGTTGTAACAGGGAAAGATATGCAGTATTTT.

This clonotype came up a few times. CDR3 DNA sequence: TGTGCCAGCAGTGAAGCGGGGCCAGTAAACATTCAGTACTTC. Protein product: CASSEAGPVNIQYF. The chain recombines TRBV6-1 with TRBJ2-4; tentatively, D is TRBD1 (5 bases). The CDR3 has 14 residues. With 0 bases removed from V and 6 bases from J, the gap between germline ends came to 9 bases. The germline V gene encodes CDR1 MNHNS and CDR2 SASEGT.

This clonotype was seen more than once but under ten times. CDR3 sequence reads: CASSVGGWDEQYF. CDR3 nucleotide sequence: TGTGCCAGCAGCGTAGGGGGCTGGGACGAGCAGTACTTC. The rearrangement links TRBV9 to TRBJ2-7; D perhaps matches TRBD1 (5 bases). Germline V CDR1 and CDR2: SGDLS, YYNGEE. The CDR3 covers 13 residues. V lost 0 bases and J lost 5, with 9 bases in between.

The CDR3 DNA is TGTGCCAGCAGTCTCGGCTTTAGGGGATCCCAAGAGACCCAGTACTTC. This translates into CASSLGFRGSQETQYF. J is TRBJ2-5 and V is TRBV12-3 or TRBV12-4, with a tentative D call TRBD1 (5 bases). The CDR3 length is 16 residues. The V end was cut by 5 bases, the J end by 1 base, with 17 bases between.

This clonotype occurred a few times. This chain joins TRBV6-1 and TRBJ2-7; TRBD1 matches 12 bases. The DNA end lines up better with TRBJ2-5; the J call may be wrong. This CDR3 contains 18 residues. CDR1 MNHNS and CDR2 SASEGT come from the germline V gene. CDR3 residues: CASSKAVPGQGAEVTQYF. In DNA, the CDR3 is TGTGCCAGCAGCAAGGCAGTACCGGGACAGGGGGCAGAAGTGACCCAGTACTTC.

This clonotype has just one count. CDR3 coding DNA: TGTGCCAGCAGACTCACAGGTGAGCAGTTCTTC. It is translated as CASRLTGEQFF. The gene calls are TRBV25-1 and TRBJ2-1; tentatively, D is TRBD1 (5 bases). Deletions cut 6 bases from V and 9 bases from J, with 9 bases between. Germline V gene data show CDR1 as MGHDK and CDR2 as SYGVNS. The length of the CDR3 is 11 residues.

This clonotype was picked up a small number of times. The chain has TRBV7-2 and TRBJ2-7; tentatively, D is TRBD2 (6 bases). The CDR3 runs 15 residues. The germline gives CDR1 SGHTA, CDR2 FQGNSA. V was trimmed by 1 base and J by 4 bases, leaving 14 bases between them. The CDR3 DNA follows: TGTGCCAGCAGCTTAGATGGCGGGATAAGGTACGAGCAGTACTTC. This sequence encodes CASSLDGGIRYEQYF. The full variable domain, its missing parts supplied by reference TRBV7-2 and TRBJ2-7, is GAGVSQSPSNKVTEKGKDVELRCDPISGHTALYWYRQSLGQGLEFLIYFQGNSAPDKSGLPSDRFSAERTGGSVSTLTIQRTQQEDSAVYLCASSLDGGIRYEQYFGPGTRLTVT.

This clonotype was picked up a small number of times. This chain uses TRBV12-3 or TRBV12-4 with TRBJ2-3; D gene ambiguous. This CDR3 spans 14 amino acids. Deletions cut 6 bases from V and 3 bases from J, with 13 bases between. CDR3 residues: CASSLSDPTDTQYF. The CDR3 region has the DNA TGTGCCAGCAGCCTGTCGGACCCAACAGATACGCAGTATTTT.

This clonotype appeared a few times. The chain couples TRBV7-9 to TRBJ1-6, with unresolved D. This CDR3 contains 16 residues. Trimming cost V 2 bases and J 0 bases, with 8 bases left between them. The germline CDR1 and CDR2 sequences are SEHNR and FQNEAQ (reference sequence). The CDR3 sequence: CASSLYPNSYNSPLHF. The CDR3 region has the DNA TGTGCCAGCAGCTTATATCCGAACTCCTATAATTCACCCCTCCACTTT.

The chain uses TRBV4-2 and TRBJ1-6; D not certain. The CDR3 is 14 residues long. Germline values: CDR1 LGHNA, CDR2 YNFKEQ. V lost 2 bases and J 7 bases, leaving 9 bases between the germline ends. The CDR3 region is CASSQIGHNSPLHF. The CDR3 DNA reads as TGTGCCAGCAGCCAAATCGGGCACAATTCACCCCTCCACTTT.

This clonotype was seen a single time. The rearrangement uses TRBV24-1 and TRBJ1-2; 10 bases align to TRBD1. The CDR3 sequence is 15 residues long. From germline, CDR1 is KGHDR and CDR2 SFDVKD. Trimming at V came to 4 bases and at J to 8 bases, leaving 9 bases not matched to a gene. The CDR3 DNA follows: TGTGCCACCAGTGACACGGGACAGGGGCGCCAAGGCTACACCTTC. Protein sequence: CATSDTGQGRQGYTF.

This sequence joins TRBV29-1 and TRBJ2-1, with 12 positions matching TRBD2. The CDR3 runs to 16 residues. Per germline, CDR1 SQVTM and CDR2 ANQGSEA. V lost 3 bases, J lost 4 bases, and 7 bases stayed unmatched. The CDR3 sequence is CSVDAASGRGYNEQFF. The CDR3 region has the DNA TGCAGCGTTGATGCGGCTAGCGGGAGGGGATACAATGAGCAGTTCTTC.

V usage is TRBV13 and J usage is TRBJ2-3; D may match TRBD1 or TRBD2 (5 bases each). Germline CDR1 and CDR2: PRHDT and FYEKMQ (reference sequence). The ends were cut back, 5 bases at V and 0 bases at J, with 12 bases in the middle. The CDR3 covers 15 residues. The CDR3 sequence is CASSHGGFSTDTQYF. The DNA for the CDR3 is TGTGCCAGCAGCCATGGGGGATTTAGCACAGATACGCAGTATTTT.